The subject of this entry is one T cell receptor (beta chain). The antigen is undetermined. The CDR3 is made up of 14 amino acids. The germline CDR1 and CDR2 sequences are SQVTM and ANQGSEA. The ends lost 4 bases at V and 6 bases at J; junction bases unmatched: 10. Orbital computed tomography and thyroid ultrasound, along with TRAb, serum thyroxine and clinical symptoms, underpinned diagnosis. These data come from a study of Graves' ophthalmopathy and Graves' hyperthyroidism. Study findings and constraints: A model of 13 signatures distinguished ophthalmopathy from stable hyperthyroidism at about 86% sensitivity and nearly 82% specificity. Among expanded thyroid clonotypes above 0.001 frequency, most also occurred in blood.

Beta-chain TCR CDR3 regions were amplified from RNA transcripts. A first-round RT-PCR used HTBI primers, followed by a second-round multiplex PCR. MiXCR was run by TCRdb on the multiplex PCR reads, yielding one entry per CDR3 protein. The top ten hold about 7.3% of the sample, which has a few hundred thousand distinct CDR3 sequences, approximately 15% seen once. This TCR came from a woman younger than 35 with stable Graves' hyperthyroidism. Specimen: peripheral blood. The rearrangement uses TRBV29-1 and TRBJ1-1, with 8 positions matching TRBD1. For the CDR3, the DNA is TGCAGCGTTGTGGCAGGGGGCGATAGCCCTGAAGCTTTCTTT. The encoded protein is CSVVAGGDSPEAFF.